This TCR beta chain was captured by sequencing in a study of OX40 agonist ivuxolimab in advanced cancers. Study overall: Ivuxolimab, which patients received intravenously every 2 weeks, was dosed at 0.01 to 10 mg/kg.

Worth noting for this clone: Its antigen is unidentified.

Whole-study results and caveats: Circulating CD4+ and CD8+ T cells showed clonal expansion by week 6 at 0.1 to 3.0 mg/kg.

Clones were sequenced by immunoSEQ multiplex PCR, and TCRdb holds only the in-frame ones, with some missing. The sample lists approximately 69,000 clones; approximately 84% were seen once. Trimming cost V 8 bases and J 4 bases; bases outside gene matches: 12. From germline, CDR1 is SGHRS and CDR2 YFSETQ. There are 15 residues in the CDR3. This TCR came from an adult with an advanced solid tumor such as melanoma, head and neck, liver or kidney cancer. The sequenced sample was CD4+ or CD8+ T cells sorted from blood, obtained in a trial of the OX40 agonist ivuxolimab. V is TRBV5-1 and J is TRBJ1-1; 9 nucleotides agree with TRBD1. CDR3 amino acids: CASWTGDRDGTEAFF. The CDR3 DNA follows: TGCGCCAGTTGGACAGGGGACCGAGATGGCACTGAAGCTTTCTTT. Supplemented by reference TRBV5-1 and TRBJ1-1, the full variable domain reads KAGVTQTPRYLIKTRGQQVTLSCSPISGHRSVSWYQQTPGQGLQFLFEYFSETQRNKGNFPGRFSGRQFSNSRSEMNVSTLELGDSALYLCASWTGDRDGTEAFFGQGTRLTVV.